A single sample is the source of the 32 T cell receptor beta chains below, sequenced in a study of regulatory T cells in long-lasting Graves disease. Libraries of TCR beta came from iRepertoire HTBI primers plus Arm-PCR of CDR3 regions. Using its own MiXCR run on the multiplex PCR reads, TCRdb lists one record per CDR3 protein. Of around 500,000 distinct CDR3 sequences listed, about 11% are singletons. The time point here: newly diagnosed GD, antithyroid drugs for less than 3 months. Preparation of the TCR library used RNA extracted from PBMCs. These data were likewise used in another study, on T cells in Graves' hyperthyroidism and ophthalmopathy.

The input for sequencing was peripheral blood mononuclear cells (PBMCs), taken at new diagnosis, from a patient treated with antithyroid drugs. Receptor source: a woman in her 30s with Graves disease.

This clonotype came up many times. V and J are TRBV19 and TRBJ2-3; 8 positions match TRBD2. Germline CDR1 LNHDA, CDR2 SQIVND (reference sequence). The V segment lost 9 bases and the J segment 3 bases; nucleotides outside the gene matches: 8. CDR3 length: 14 amino acids. The CDR3 sequence is CASNQRETTDTQYF. The CDR3 nucleotides read TGTGCCAGCAATCAGCGGGAGACGACAGATACGCAGTATTTT.

The J gene is TRBJ2-2, the V gene TRBV7-9; D gene unclear. The V gene's germline CDR1 is SEHNR and CDR2 FQNEAQ (reference sequence). The CDR3 contains 13 residues. The ends were cut back, 3 bases at V and 5 bases at J, with 7 bases in the middle. CDR3 DNA: TGTGCCAGCAGCTTTATTCGGACCGGGGAGCTGTTTTTT. Its protein product is CASSFIRTGELFF.

This clonotype was observed a few times. The chain recombines TRBV4-1 with TRBJ1-5; maybe TRBD1 (5 bases). V lost 0 bases to trimming and J lost 8 bases, with 8 bases between them. CDR1 is MGHRA, CDR2 YSYEKL, per germline. The CDR3 consists of 13 residues. The CDR3 DNA is TGCGCCAGCAGCCAAGATCCAGGGAAGCCCCAGCATTTT. This encodes CASSQDPGKPQHF.

At least ten counts were recorded for this clonotype. The V call is TRBV7-2, the J call TRBJ2-7; no reliable D call. CDR3 size: 13 residues. Deletions cut 5 bases from V and 6 bases from J, with 14 bases between. Germline V gene data show CDR1 as SGHTA and CDR2 as FQGNSA. The CDR3: CASSPYLEPEQYF. CDR3 sequence (DNA): TGTGCCAGCAGCCCCTACCTAGAACCCGAGCAGTACTTC.

This clonotype has at least ten counts. This rearrangement joins TRBV4-3 to TRBJ1-1, with D perhaps TRBD1 (5 bases). The V end was cut by 2 bases, the J end by 1 base, with 8 bases between. The CDR3 is 14 residues long. Germline V gene lookup returns CDR1 LGHNA and CDR2 YSLEER. The CDR3 DNA reads TGCGCCAGCAGCCAAAATGGGGGGAACACTGAAGCTTTCTTT. Its translation is CASSQNGGNTEAFF.

The chain combines TRBV7-9 with TRBJ1-1; no definite D call. The CDR3 covers 13 residues. CDR1 and CDR2 (germline): SEHNR, FQNEAQ (reference sequence). V was pared by 6 bases and J by 1 base, with 9 bases between. The CDR3 coding sequence is TGTGCCAGCAGTCAAAACCAGAACACTGAAGCTTTCTTT. Encoded protein: CASSQNQNTEAFF.

There are many counts of this clonotype. A clone one base away is much larger, so this may be a read error. The chain links TRBV6-2 or TRBV6-3 to TRBJ1-1, with D unresolved. The germline CDR1 and CDR2 sequences are MNHEY and SVGEGT. CDR3 size: 13 residues. V lost 5 bases, J lost 1 base, and 8 bases lay in between. In nucleotides, the CDR3 is TGTGCCAGCAGTGAACAGAAGAACACTGAAGCTTTCTTT. This gives the protein CASSEQKNTEAFF.

At least ten counts were recorded for this clonotype. V gene TRBV28 combines with J gene TRBJ1-5; D gene unclear. V lost 6 bases and J lost 3, with 3 bases in between. The germline CDR1 and CDR2 sequences are MDHEN and SYDVKM. The CDR3 has 11 residues. CDR3 sequence: CASSTNQPQHF. The CDR3 DNA reads TGTGCCAGCAGCACCAATCAGCCCCAGCATTTT.

There are a few counts of this clonotype. This chain links TRBV9 with TRBJ2-1; tentative D call: TRBD2 (6 bases). Germline V gene lookup returns CDR1 SGDLS and CDR2 YYNGEE. V lost 3 bases, J lost 3 bases, and 13 bases lay in between. The CDR3 contains 15 residues. CDR3 amino acids: CASSAHSGYYNEQFF. CDR3 nucleotides: TGTGCCAGCAGCGCCCATAGCGGCTACTACAATGAGCAGTTCTTC.

This clonotype was seen a few times. A read error may be the cause here, since a much bigger clone is one base away. The chain has TRBV2 and TRBJ2-1; possibly TRBD1 or TRBD2 for D (5 bases each). The end of the DNA fits TRBJ2-5 better, so the J call may be wrong. Germline-derived CDR1 and CDR2 are SNHLY and FYNNEI. There are 13 residues in the CDR3. CDR3 protein: CASGEGQGQTQYF. CDR3 nucleotide sequence: TGTGCCAGCGGAGAGGGGCAAGGACAGACCCAGTACTTC.

This clonotype was picked up many times. The genes are TRBV13 and TRBJ1-6; D is undetermined. This CDR3 is built from 14 residues. From germline, CDR1 is PRHDT and CDR2 FYEKMQ (reference sequence). V was clipped by 2 bases and J by 10 bases, with 12 bases between them. In DNA form, the CDR3 reads TGTGCCAGCAGCTTACAGTCGGGAGGATCACCCCTCCACTTT. The encoded protein is CASSLQSGGSPLHF.

This clonotype has a handful of counts. The J gene is TRBJ2-2, the V gene TRBV5-1; 7 bases line up with TRBD2. The V gene end was trimmed by 7 bases and the J gene end by 6 bases; junction bases not matched to a gene: 9. Germline V gene sequence: CDR1 SGHRS, CDR2 YFSETQ. The CDR3 is 14 amino acids. The CDR3 loop is CASRSGIRPGELFF. In nucleotides, the CDR3 is TGCGCCAGCCGAAGCGGGATTAGACCCGGGGAGCTGTTTTTT.

This clonotype has at least ten counts. This chain joins TRBV28 and TRBJ1-4; TRBD1 matches at 9 bases. The CDR3 consists of 16 residues. Germline V lookup: CDR1 MDHEN, CDR2 SYDVKM. The V and J ends lost 5 bases and 3 bases, in that order; junction bases with no gene match: 7. For the CDR3, the DNA is TGTGCCAGCAGTGTACAGGGGGCGCGGGCTAATGAAAAACTGTTTTTT. It codes for CASSVQGARANEKLFF.

This clonotype was detected ten times or more. The chain has TRBV2 and TRBJ1-5; D gene unclear. This CDR3 has 15 amino acids. The V gene's germline CDR1 is SNHLY and CDR2 FYNNEI. V was clipped by 4 bases and J by 1 base, with 11 bases between them. The chain's CDR3 is CASSGEWISNQPQHF. In DNA, the CDR3 is TGTGCCAGCAGTGGCGAGTGGATAAGCAATCAGCCCCAGCATTTT.

This chain links TRBV7-2 with TRBJ2-1; no definite D call. Looked up from germline, CDR1 is SGHTA and CDR2 is FQGNSA. V lost 2 bases to trimming and J lost 9 bases, with 11 bases between them. CDR3 length: 13 amino acids. The CDR3 DNA follows: TGTGCCAGCAGCTTAAACTCCCCCGCTGAGCAGTTCTTC. Its protein product is CASSLNSPAEQFF.

This clonotype showed up many times. The genes are TRBV28 and TRBJ2-1; 10 positions agree with TRBD2. Germline loops: CDR1 MDHEN, CDR2 SYDVKM. With V trimmed by 3 bases and J by 7 bases, 3 bases remained unmatched. The CDR3 has 14 amino acids. The DNA for the CDR3 is TGTGCCAGCAGTTTTGGGGGACTAGCGAATGAGCAGTTCTTC. Translating it yields CASSFGGLANEQFF.

In its sample, this clonotype was seen a few times. The rearrangement joins TRBV14 to TRBJ2-2; no clear D. The length of the CDR3 is 11 residues. Germline values: CDR1 SGHDN, CDR2 FVKESK. Trimming took off 1 base at V and 9 bases at J, with 3 bases between the two ends. The CDR3 bases are TGTGCCAGCAGCCAAGGGAGGGAGCTGTTTTTT. Protein product: CASSQGRELFF.

This clonotype was found many times. The chain uses TRBV11-1 and TRBJ2-1; no reliable D call. CDR1 and CDR2 (germline): SGHAT, FQDESV (reference sequence). The CDR3 consists of 13 residues. Trimming took 1 base from V and 8 from J, leaving 9 bases between them. The CDR3, as DNA: TGTGCCAGCAGCTTAGATTTAGCTGATGAGCAGTTCTTC. This sequence encodes CASSLDLADEQFF.

The chain has TRBV18 and TRBJ1-4, with D hard to call. The CDR3 loop spans 13 amino acids. Germline V lookup: CDR1 KGHSH, CDR2 LQKENI. Between the trimmed V and J ends, which lost 2 bases and 0 bases, there was a span of 1 base. CDR3 in DNA: TGTGCCAGCTCACCAGCAACTAATGAAAAACTGTTTTTT. Translating it yields CASSPATNEKLFF.

This chain joins TRBV7-2 and TRBJ2-7; D remains ambiguous. Germline CDR1 is SGHTA and CDR2 is FQGNSA. V lost 3 bases and J 6 bases, leaving 9 bases between the germline ends. The CDR3 is made up of 12 amino acids. The CDR3 here is CASSFSGREQYF. The DNA for the CDR3 is TGTGCCAGCAGCTTCTCCGGCCGCGAGCAGTACTTC. The variable domain in full, completed from reference TRBV7-2 and TRBJ2-7, reads GAGVSQSPSNKVTEKGKDVELRCDPISGHTALYWYRQSLGQGLEFLIYFQGNSAPDKSGLPSDRFSAERTGGSVSTLTIQRTQQEDSAVYLCASSFSGREQYFGPGTRLTVT.

This clonotype came up many times. V and J are TRBV18 and TRBJ1-1; D possibly corresponds to TRBD1 (5 bases). The V and J ends lost 4 bases and 8 bases respectively, with 14 bases between them. In germline, CDR1 is KGHSH, CDR2 LQKENI. The CDR3 loop spans 13 amino acids. The CDR3 here is CASSREAGFEAFF. The CDR3 region has the DNA TGTGCCAGCTCACGGGAGGCAGGGTTCGAAGCTTTCTTT.

This clonotype occurred many times. The rearrangement joins TRBV5-1 to TRBJ2-1; TRBD1 might be the D (6 bases). The CDR3 is made up of 15 amino acids. The V end lost 0 bases, the J end lost 5 bases, and 12 bases lay between the germline ends. Looked up from germline, CDR1 is SGHRS and CDR2 is YFSETQ. The CDR3 region has the DNA TGCGCCAGCAGCTTGGATGGACAGAACAACAATGAGCAGTTCTTC. Protein sequence: CASSLDGQNNNEQFF.

Worth noting for this clonotype: This sequence may be a read error, since a much larger clone differs from it by one base. The gene calls are TRBV7-3 and TRBJ1-1; 9 positions agree with TRBD1. J lost 4 bases, V lost 6 bases, and 6 bases had no gene match. Germline-derived CDR1 and CDR2 are SGHTA and FQGTGA. The CDR3 length is 14 residues. CDR3 in amino acids: CASRAQGALTEAFF. In DNA form, the CDR3 reads TGTGCCAGCAGAGCACAGGGGGCACTCACTGAAGCTTTCTTT.

There are many counts of this clonotype. V is TRBV11-2 and J is TRBJ2-7; TRBD1 aligns across 8 bases. The CDR3 loop spans 15 amino acids. CDR1 SGHAT and CDR2 FQNNGV come from the germline V gene. After removal of 1 base from V and 2 bases from J, the junction contained 4 bases not matched to a gene. CDR3 protein: CASSLGQGRTYEQYF. In DNA form, the CDR3 reads TGTGCCAGCAGCTTAGGACAGGGGCGAACCTACGAGCAGTACTTC. Full variable domain (outside the CDR3, taken from reference TRBV11-2 and TRBJ2-7): EAGVAQSPRYKIIEKRQSVAFWCNPISGHATLYWYQQILGQGPKLLIQFQNNGVVDDSQLPKDRFSAERLKGVDSTLKIQPAKLEDSAVYLCASSLGQGRTYEQYFGPGTRLTVT.

This clonotype was counted ten times or more. CDR3 in DNA: TGTGCCAGCAGTCCCGGACAGGGTGTAAGCGAGCAGTACTTC. This encodes CASSPGQGVSEQYF. The V and J genes are TRBV12-3 or TRBV12-4 and TRBJ2-7, with 8 nucleotides matching TRBD1. J gave up 6 bases and V 5 bases, and 9 bases lay outside the gene matches. The CDR3 spans 14 residues.

This chain links TRBV6-2 or TRBV6-3 with TRBJ2-7, with 10 bases fitting TRBD1. V lost 5 bases, J lost 4 bases, and 17 bases stayed unmatched. CDR1 and CDR2 (germline): MNHEY, SVGEGT. CDR3 length: 18 residues. The DNA for the CDR3 is TGTGCCAGCAGTAGGGGACGCCCCGGACAGGGGGTGGAGTACGAGCAGTACTTC. Protein product: CASSRGRPGQGVEYEQYF.

This clonotype was found a few times. The rearrangement joins TRBV5-1 to TRBJ2-7; tentatively, D is TRBD1 (6 bases). CDR3 length: 14 amino acids. The V gene lost 3 bases and the J gene lost 2 bases, with 12 bases spanning the gap. Per the germline V gene, CDR1 is SGHRS and CDR2 is YFSETQ. The CDR3: CASSYQQGTYEQYF. The DNA of the CDR3 is TGCGCCAGCAGCTACCAGCAGGGGACCTACGAGCAGTACTTC.

In this sample, this clonotype turned up a few times. Being one base from a much bigger clone, this may be a read error. The rearrangement uses TRBV13 and TRBJ2-3; D gene ambiguous. CDR1 PRHDT and CDR2 FYEKMQ come from the germline V gene (reference sequence). The CDR3 is 11 residues long. The CDR3 DNA reads TGTGCCTCCCTTGGCACAGATACGCAGTTTTTT. It is translated as CASLGTDTQFF. The full variable domain, with the rest looked up from reference TRBV13 and TRBJ2-3, is AAGVIQSPRHLIKEKRETATLKCYPIPRHDTVYWYQQGPGQDPQFLISFYEKMQSDKGSIPDRFSAQQFSDYHSELNMSSLELGDSALYFCASLGTDTQFFGPGTRLTVL.

Many counts were recorded for this clonotype. The chain has TRBV7-2 and TRBJ2-3; 13 positions match TRBD2. The J call is uncertain, as TRBJ2-5 better fits the DNA end. CDR1 and CDR2 (germline): SGHTA, FQGNSA. CDR3 size: 15 residues. CDR3 amino acids: CASSFGLAGVETQYF. The CDR3 bases are TGTGCCAGCAGCTTTGGACTAGCGGGAGTTGAGACCCAGTACTTC.

This clonotype turned up a few times. The J gene is TRBJ2-2, the V gene TRBV5-1, with D uncertain. Germline loops: CDR1 SGHRS, CDR2 YFSETQ. Trimming pared 7 bases from V and 0 bases from J, leaving 13 bases between. This CDR3 comprises 15 residues. For the CDR3, the DNA is TGCGCCAGCGGACGGACGGCCACGAACACCGGGGAGCTGTTTTTT. Translation: CASGRTATNTGELFF.

This clonotype was recorded many times. The rearrangement links TRBV12-3 or TRBV12-4 to TRBJ1-1; D unresolved. V lost 5 bases and J lost 0, with 13 bases in between. The CDR3 runs to 15 residues. CDR3 residues: CASSPRRVMNTEAFF. The CDR3 bases are TGTGCCAGCAGTCCGCGGCGGGTCATGAACACTGAAGCTTTCTTT.

The chain carries TRBV5-1 and TRBJ1-4, with TRBD1 matching 7 bases. CDR3 size: 15 residues. V lost 4 bases and J lost 7; bases outside the gene matches: 10. Germline V gene data show CDR1 as SGHRS and CDR2 as YFSETQ. DNA for the CDR3: TGCGCCAGCAGCGTCACAGGGGCGGCAATTGAAAAACTGTTTTTT. It translates to CASSVTGAAIEKLFF.